One sample yielded the 15 T cell receptor beta chains listed below, sequenced in a study of T cell repertoires in cytomegalovirus infection. TCRdb analysed the reads with MiXCR anew, one entry per CDR3 protein. The sample records about 770,000 distinct CDR3 sequences, approximately 32% being singletons. No antigen is known for these receptors. Sequencing used cultured CD8+ T cells from PBMCs, obtained from culture after CMV antigen stimulation. All receptors derive from a human donor in good health (CMV status not recorded). Some clones in this sample may be carry-over from other donors' samples.

The J gene is TRBJ2-2, the V gene TRBV6-8; D possibly corresponds to TRBD2 (6 bases). Trimming left V 3 bases short and J 5 bases short, with 19 bases between. In germline, CDR1 is MNHGY, CDR2 SAAAGT. CDR3 length equals 17 residues. Here the CDR3 DNA reads TGTGCCAGCAGTTATTCCCGGGACTCCTACGATACCGGGGAGCTGTTTTTT. It specifies CASSYSRDSYDTGELFF.

Note on this clonotype: A much larger clonotype is one base distant, so this may be a read error. The J gene is TRBJ2-1, the V gene TRBV27; D unresolved. CDR1 is MNHEY, CDR2 SMNVEV, per germline (reference sequence). CDR3 length equals 14 residues. V was clipped by 2 bases and J by 2 bases, with 7 bases between them. CDR3 sequence reads: CASSLGSTYNEQFF. The CDR3 region has the DNA TGTGCCAGCAGTTTAGGGTCAACCTACAATGAGCAGTTCTTC.

This clonotype was detected many times. The chain combines TRBV12-3 or TRBV12-4 with TRBJ1-1; no clear D gene. The CDR3 runs 12 residues. V was trimmed by 3 bases and J by 5 bases, leaving 7 bases between them. In DNA, the CDR3 is TGTGCCAGCAGTTTCGGGCATACTGAAGCTTTCTTT. This translates into CASSFGHTEAFF.

The J gene is TRBJ1-1, the V gene TRBV6-6; possibly TRBD1 for D (6 bases). The CDR3 runs 11 residues. The V end lost 7 bases, the J end lost 7 bases, and 10 bases lay between the germline ends. Germline CDR1 reads MNHNY; CDR2 reads SVGAGI (reference sequence). DNA for the CDR3: TGTGCCAGCAAGGAGGGGGTTGAAGCTTTCTTT. It encodes CASKEGVEAFF.

The chain uses TRBV20-1 and TRBJ2-7, with D maybe TRBD1 (6 bases). The CDR3 runs 12 residues. The germline CDR1 and CDR2 sequences are DFQATT and SNEGSKA (reference sequence). Trimming shortened V by 5 bases and J by 3 bases, and 11 bases separated the two germline ends. The CDR3 here is CSALGQDYEQYV. The CDR3 region has the DNA TGCAGTGCTCTGGGACAAGACTACGAGCAGTACGTC.

This clonotype was seen repeatedly, ten times or more. The chain joins TRBV7-8 to TRBJ1-2, with D unresolved. Germline V gives CDR1 SGHVS, CDR2 FQNEAQ. The CDR3 is 12 amino acids. V was cut by 4 bases and J by 3 bases, with 6 bases left in between. Here the CDR3 DNA reads TGTGCCAGCAGCTCCACCGACTATGGCTACACCTTC. This sequence encodes CASSSTDYGYTF. Full variable domain (remainder filled in from reference TRBV7-8 and TRBJ1-2): GAGVSQSPRYKVAKRGQDVALRCDPISGHVSLFWYQQALGQGPEFLTYFQNEAQLDKSGLPSDRFFAERPEGSVSTLKIQRTQQEDSAVYLCASSSTDYGYTFGSGTRLTVV.

The chain links TRBV12-3 or TRBV12-4 to TRBJ2-5; D may be TRBD1 (5 bases). This CDR3 is 14 amino acids long. Trimming stripped 3 bases from V and 1 base from J, with 9 bases between. This chain's CDR3 is CASSFRESQETQYF. The CDR3 DNA reads TGTGCCAGCAGTTTCAGGGAATCCCAAGAGACCCAGTACTTC.

As regards this clonotype: Its ends do not fully match the called genes, so a read error is possible. The chain couples TRBV4-3 to TRBJ2-1, with 7 bases identical to TRBD1. The CDR3 length is 12 residues. Germline V lookup: CDR1 LGHNA, CDR2 YSLEER. CDR3 loop: CTSSPQGDEQFF. The DNA for the CDR3 is TGCACCAGCAGCCCGCAGGGGGATGAGCAGTTCTTC.

The chain employs TRBV12-5 and TRBJ2-7; 9 positions match TRBD1. Germline V gene lookup returns CDR1 LGHNT and CDR2 FRNRAP. This CDR3 has 16 amino acids. With V trimmed by 5 bases and J by 4 bases, 12 bases remained unmatched. CDR3 loop: CASGTDRGSRGYEQYV. Written as DNA, the CDR3 is TGTGCTAGTGGTACGGACAGGGGATCGAGAGGATACGAGCAGTACGTC.

Many counts were recorded for this clonotype. The chain links TRBV12-3 or TRBV12-4 to TRBJ1-1; no definite D call. The CDR3 length is 13 residues. Trimming stripped 6 bases from V and 1 base from J, with 9 bases between. The CDR3 DNA reads TGTGCCAGCAGAGTACTGGGGAACACTGAAGCTTTCTTT. As protein: CASRVLGNTEAFF.

This clonotype was detected only once. The junction and the germline gene differ at one end; a read error may be behind it. The chain links TRBV6-8 to TRBJ1-2; no reliable D call. The CDR3 is made up of 14 amino acids. Germline values: CDR1 MNHGY, CDR2 SAAAGT. CDR3 bases: TGTGCCAGCAGTTACGCGACGGGAGACTATAGCTACACCTTC. Amino acids: CASSYATGDYSYTF.

In this sample, this clonotype turned up a few times. The genes are TRBV10-3 and TRBJ2-3, with 9 bases matching TRBD1. The junction had 5 bases not matched to a gene; V was cut back by 3 bases and J by 4 bases. The CDR3 is 15 residues long. Per germline, CDR1 ENHRY and CDR2 SYGVKD. The CDR3 is CAISDPGQGPDTQYF. The CDR3 DNA sequence: TGTGCCATCAGTGACCCGGGACAGGGTCCAGATACGCAGTATTTT.

CDR3 sequence: CAISEERRVYTF. The CDR3 DNA is TGTGCCATCAGTGAGGAGCGCAGGGTCTACACCTTC. This sequence joins TRBV10-3 and TRBJ1-2; maybe TRBD1 (5 bases). V gave up 2 bases and J gave up 10 bases, with 11 bases separating them. CDR1 and CDR2 from the germline V gene are ENHRY and SYGVKD. This CDR3 has 12 residues.

Only a few counts were recorded for this clonotype. The chain links TRBV4-1 to TRBJ2-7; 14 bases align to TRBD2. The germline V gene has CDR1 MGHRA and CDR2 YSYEKL. The CDR3 consists of 15 residues. J lost 4 bases, V lost 1 base, and 0 bases had no gene match. CDR3 region: CASSQGTSGGYEQYF. For the CDR3, the DNA is TGCGCCAGCAGCCAAGGGACTAGCGGGGGGTACGAGCAGTACTTC.

J is TRBJ2-2 and V is TRBV7-9; D ambiguous. Trimming shortened V by 5 bases and J by 8 bases, and 9 bases separated the two germline ends. CDR1 and CDR2 (germline): SEHNR, FQNEAQ (reference sequence). The CDR3 contains 12 residues. CDR3 bases: TGTGCCAGCAGCGTAATAGTTGGGGAGCTGTTTTTT. It codes for CASSVIVGELFF.